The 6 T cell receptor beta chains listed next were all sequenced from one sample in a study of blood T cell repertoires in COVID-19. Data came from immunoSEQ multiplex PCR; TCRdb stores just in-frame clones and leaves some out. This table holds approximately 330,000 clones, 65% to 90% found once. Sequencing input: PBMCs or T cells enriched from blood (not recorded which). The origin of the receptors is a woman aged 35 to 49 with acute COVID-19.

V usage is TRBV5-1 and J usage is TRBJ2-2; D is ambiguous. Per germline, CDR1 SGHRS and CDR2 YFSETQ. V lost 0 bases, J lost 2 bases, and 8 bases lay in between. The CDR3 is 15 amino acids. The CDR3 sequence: CASSLDIKNTGELFF. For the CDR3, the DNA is TGCGCCAGCAGCTTGGACATCAAAAACACCGGGGAGCTGTTTTTT.

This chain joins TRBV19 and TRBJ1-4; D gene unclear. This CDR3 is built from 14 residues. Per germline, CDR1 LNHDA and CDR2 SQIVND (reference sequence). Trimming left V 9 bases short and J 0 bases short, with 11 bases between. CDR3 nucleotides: TGTGCCAGCCAGGAGGTTTCAACTAATGAAAAACTGTTTTTT. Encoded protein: CASQEVSTNEKLFF.

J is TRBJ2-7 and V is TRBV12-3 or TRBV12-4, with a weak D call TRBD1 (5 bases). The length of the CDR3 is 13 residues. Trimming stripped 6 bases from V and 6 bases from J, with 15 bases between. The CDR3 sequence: CASRGQWAREQYF. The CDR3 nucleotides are TGTGCCAGCAGGGGGCAGTGGGCCCGCGAGCAGTACTTC.

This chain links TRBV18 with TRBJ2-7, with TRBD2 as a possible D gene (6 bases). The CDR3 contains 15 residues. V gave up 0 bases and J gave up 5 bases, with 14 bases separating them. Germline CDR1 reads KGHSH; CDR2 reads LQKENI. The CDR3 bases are TGTGCCAGCTCACCACCTGCAGGGACTTACCACGAGCAGTACTTC. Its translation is CASSPPAGTYHEQYF.

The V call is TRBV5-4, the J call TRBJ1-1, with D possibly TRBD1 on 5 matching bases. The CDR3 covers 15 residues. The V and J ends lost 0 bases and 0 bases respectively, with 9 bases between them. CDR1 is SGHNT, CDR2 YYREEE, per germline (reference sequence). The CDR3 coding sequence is TGTGCCAGCAGCTTGGGCGGGGGACTGAACACTGAAGCTTTCTTT. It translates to CASSLGGGLNTEAFF. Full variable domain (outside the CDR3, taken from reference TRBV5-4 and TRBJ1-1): ETGVTQSPTHLIKTRGQQVTLRCSSQSGHNTVSWYQQALGQGPQFIFQYYREEENGRGNFPPRFSGLQFPNYSSELNVNALELDDSALYLCASSLGGGLNTEAFFGQGTRLTVV.

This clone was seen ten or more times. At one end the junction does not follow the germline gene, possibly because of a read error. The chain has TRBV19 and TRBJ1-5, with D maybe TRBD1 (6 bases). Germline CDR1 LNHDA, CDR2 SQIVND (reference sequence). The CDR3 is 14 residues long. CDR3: CASKTQGSYQPQHF. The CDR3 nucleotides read TGTGCCAGTAAGACACAGGGTAGCTATCAGCCCCAGCATTTT.